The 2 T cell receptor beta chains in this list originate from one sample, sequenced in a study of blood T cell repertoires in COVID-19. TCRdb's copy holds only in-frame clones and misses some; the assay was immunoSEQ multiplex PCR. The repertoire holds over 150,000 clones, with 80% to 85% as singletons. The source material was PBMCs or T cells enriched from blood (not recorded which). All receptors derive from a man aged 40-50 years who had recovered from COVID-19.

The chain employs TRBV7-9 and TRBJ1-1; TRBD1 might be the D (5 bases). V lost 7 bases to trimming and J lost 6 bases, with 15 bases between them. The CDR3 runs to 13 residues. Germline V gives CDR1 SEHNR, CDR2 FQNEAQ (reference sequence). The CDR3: CASTRQGLAEAFF. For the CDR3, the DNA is TGTGCCAGCACCCGGCAGGGTCTCGCTGAAGCTTTCTTT.

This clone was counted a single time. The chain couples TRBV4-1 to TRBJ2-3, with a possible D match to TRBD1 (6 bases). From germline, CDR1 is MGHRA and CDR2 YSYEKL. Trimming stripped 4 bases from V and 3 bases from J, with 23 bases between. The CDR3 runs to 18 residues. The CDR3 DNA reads TGCGCCAGCAGCCGCCCTCTCCTACAGGGAAGTGGAACAGATACGCAGTATTTT. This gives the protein CASSRPLLQGSGTDTQYF.